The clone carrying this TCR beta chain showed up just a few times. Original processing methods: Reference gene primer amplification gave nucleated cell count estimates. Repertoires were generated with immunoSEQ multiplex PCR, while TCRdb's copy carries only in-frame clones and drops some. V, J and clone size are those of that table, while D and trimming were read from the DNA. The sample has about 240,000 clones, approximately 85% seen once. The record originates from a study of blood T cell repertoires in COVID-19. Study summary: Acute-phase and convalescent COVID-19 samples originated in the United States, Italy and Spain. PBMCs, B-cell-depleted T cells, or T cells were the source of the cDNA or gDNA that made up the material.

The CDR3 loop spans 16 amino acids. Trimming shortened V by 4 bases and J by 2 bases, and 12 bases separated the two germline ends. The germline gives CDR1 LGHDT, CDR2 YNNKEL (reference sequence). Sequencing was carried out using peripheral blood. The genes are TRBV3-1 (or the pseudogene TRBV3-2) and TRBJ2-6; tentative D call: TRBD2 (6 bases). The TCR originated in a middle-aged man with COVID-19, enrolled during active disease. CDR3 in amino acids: CASSLGLQTGANVLTF. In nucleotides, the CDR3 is TGTGCCAGCAGCCTGGGACTCCAAACTGGGGCCAACGTCCTGACTTTC.